This T cell receptor (beta chain) was documented in a study of T-cell reconstitution after alpha-beta-depleted transplantation in children. Whole-study findings and limits: Certain patients had high TCRbeta diversity at day 60, and it came from recipient T cells and thymic progenitors that survived.

CDR3 length equals 15 residues. V shed 5 bases, J shed 10 bases, and the junction held 13 bases outside the gene matches. Germline values: CDR1 SGHVS, CDR2 FQNEAQ. This clonotype was counted many times. The antigen is unknown. Library preparation (for TCRbeta) was performed with unique molecular identifiers. TCRdb itself ran the PCR reads through MiXCR, one entry per CDR3 protein. The sample holds about 600,000 distinct CDR3 sequences, over 10% seen once. This receptor was taken from a male patient younger than 18 who had a stem cell transplant for acute myeloid leukemia, so the T cells may come from the graft donor. Sequences were derived from PBMCs, mostly from graft donor cells, sampled 360 days after TCRalphabeta/CD19-depleted stem cell transplant. V and J are TRBV7-8 and TRBJ2-1; 8 bases agree with TRBD2. For the CDR3, the DNA is TGTGCCAGCAGCCCTGGACTAGCTTACAATGGGGAGCAGTTCTTC. This gives the protein CASSPGLAYNGEQFF.